This T cell receptor beta chain was captured by sequencing in a study of T-cell reconstitution after alpha-beta-depleted transplantation in children. General study findings and limits: Roughly two months post-transplant, alpha-beta T cells reportedly originated from several hundred graft clones that had expanded. Newly produced T cells mostly accounted for T-cell counts and diversity one year post-transplant. After transplant, high TCRbeta diversity at day 60 in some patients arose from surviving recipient T cells and thymic progenitors.

Researchers prepared the TCRbeta library using unique molecular identifiers, the study reports. MiXCR was run by TCRdb on the PCR reads, yielding one entry per CDR3 protein. The table has roughly 110,000 distinct CDR3 sequences, about 9.3% seen once. Concerning this clonotype itself: Its antigen remains unidentified.

CDR1 and CDR2 (germline): DFQATT, SNEGSKA (reference sequence). Trimming left V 4 bases short and J 5 bases short, with 11 bases between. The CDR3 length is 12 residues. This specimen was PBMCs, taken before TCRalphabeta/CD19-depleted stem cell transplant. The V gene is TRBV20-1, the J gene TRBJ1-1, with D possibly being TRBD1 (6 bases). The TCR comes from a boy younger than 10 with acute lymphoblastic leukemia, due to receive a stem cell transplant. The CDR3 sequence: CSAKDSGTEAFF. In nucleotides, the CDR3 is TGCAGTGCTAAGGACAGTGGGACTGAAGCTTTCTTT.